The rows below give T cell receptor beta chains drawn from one sample of a study of T cell responses to AZD1222 COVID-19 vaccine. Repertoires were generated with immunoSEQ multiplex PCR, while TCRdb's copy carries only in-frame clones and drops some. Among tens of thousands of clones listed, around 90% were seen once. Sequences were derived from peripheral blood, sampled 28 days after the second AZD1222 dose. These receptors came from an adult who received the AZD1222 COVID-19 vaccine. Each CDR3 is given with its conserved first and last residue. A D gene is named only where the DNA matches it firmly. Not every row has a clone size; where given, it reads once, few, many or a size class.

abundance	v_gene	d_gene	j_gene	len	CDR3nt	CDR3aa
NA	TRBV19	NA	TRBJ2-3	15	TGTGCCAGTAGTATGGGTGTCGTCAGCACAGATACGCAGTATTTT	CASSMGVVSTDTQYF
NA	TRBV5-4	NA	TRBJ1-3	16	TGTGCCAGCAGCTTAGGTCAAGGCAACTCTGGAAACACCATATATTTT	CASSLGQGNSGNTIYF
NA	TRBV18	TRBD1	TRBJ1-1	14	TGTGCCAGCTCACCACGACAGGGGAACACTGAAGCTTTCTTT	CASSPRQGNTEAFF
NA	TRBV15	NA	TRBJ1-1	14	TGTGCCACCAGCAGAGGGGACCCGAACACTGAAGCTTTCTTT	CATSRGDPNTEAFF
NA	TRBV30	TRBD1	TRBJ1-2	13	TGTGCCTGGATCGGGGACAGGGGCTATGGCTACACCTTC	CAWIGDRGYGYTF
NA	TRBV5-4	TRBD2	TRBJ2-3	17	TGTGCCAGCAGTTCCCGACTAGCGGGGGGCCCCCGGGATACGCAGTATTTT	CASSSRLAGGPRDTQYF
NA	TRBV19	NA	TRBJ1-5	14	TGTGCCAGTAGTATGAGAGGGCCAGGACAGCCCCAGCATTTT	CASSMRGPGQPQHF
NA	TRBV19	NA	TRBJ2-7	11	TGTGCCAGTAGTTCCCTTTACGAGCAGTACTTC	CASSSLYEQYF
NA	TRBV6-2/TRBV6-3	TRBD1	TRBJ2-7	13	TGTGCCAGCAGTGACAGGGGGCTTTACGAGCAGTACTTC	CASSDRGLYEQYF
NA	TRBV4-1	NA	TRBJ2-1	12	TGCGCCAGCAGCCAACAGGGCAATGAGCAGTTCTTC	CASSQQGNEQFF
NA	TRBV25-1	NA	TRBJ2-3	11	TGTGCCAGCAGGGGGGCCTTTAGTTTTGAATTT	CASRGAFSFEF
NA	TRBV27	NA	TRBJ1-5	14	TGTGCCAGCAGTTTTTGGCCGGGGCGTCAGCCCCAGCATTTT	CASSFWPGRQPQHF
NA	TRBV4-2	NA	TRBJ2-3	15	TGTGCCAGCAGTTTTGGGGGTGAGGGCACAGATACGCAGTATTTT	CASSFGGEGTDTQYF
NA	TRBV13	NA	TRBJ2-2	16	TGTGCCAGCAGCTTCAGGCTCTTCGAGAACACCGGGGAGCTGTTTTTT	CASSFRLFENTGELFF
NA	TRBV7-2	TRBD1	TRBJ2-7	15	TGTGCCACCGCGCGCGAGAGACAGGGGGCGGTCGAGCAGTACTTC	CATARERQGAVEQYF
NA	TRBV6-5	NA	TRBJ1-4	13	TGTGCCAGCAGGAGGGGCTCTAATGAAAAACTGTTTTTT	CASRRGSNEKLFF
NA	TRBV19	NA	TRBJ1-2	13	TGTGCCACCCCGGACCGGCCCTTCTCTGGCTACACCTTC	CATPDRPFSGYTF
few	TRBV7-2	NA	TRBJ2-5	15	TGTGCCAGCAGCTTAGCGCTCGGGAGAAGGGAGACCCAGTACTTC	CASSLALGRRETQYF
NA	TRBV6-5	TRBD1	TRBJ1-1	15	TGTGCCAGCAGCCCCGCAGGGGGCTTAATCACTGAAGCTTTCTTT	CASSPAGGLITEAFF
NA	TRBV6-2/TRBV6-3	NA	TRBJ2-7	13	TGTGCCAGCAGTTACTCTCCCGGTGGTGAGCAGTACTTC	CASSYSPGGEQYF
once	TRBV11-2	NA	TRBJ1-2	12	TGTGCCAGCAGCTTAAGTGGTTATGGCTACACCTTC	CASSLSGYGYTF
NA	TRBV9	NA	TRBJ2-1	14	TGTGCCAGCAGCGTAGGACAGATAGACAATGAGCAGTTCTTC	CASSVGQIDNEQFF
NA	TRBV5-4	NA	TRBJ1-5	13	TGTGCCAGCAGCTCTGACAGGAATCAGCCCCAGCATTTT	CASSSDRNQPQHF
once	TRBV4-1	TRBD1	TRBJ1-2	17	TGCGCCAGCAGCCAAGAAGCCCAGGGGGCGCAAAACTATGGCTACACCTTC	CASSQEAQGAQNYGYTF
once	TRBV11-2	NA	TRBJ1-3	12	TGTGCCAGCAGCCCCCAAGGAAACACCATATATTTT	CASSPQGNTIYF
once	TRBV7-8	NA	TRBJ2-7	16	TGTGCCAGCAGCCTGGTAGGCAGGGTGGGCTCCTACGAGCAGTACTTC	CASSLVGRVGSYEQYF
NA	TRBV4-3	TRBD1	TRBJ1-2	17	TGCGCCAGCAGCCAAGATCCCCCGGACAGGGGGCGTAGTGGCTACACCTTC	CASSQDPPDRGRSGYTF
NA	TRBV10-3	TRBD1	TRBJ2-1	16	TGTGCCATCAGTGAGCCGGGACAGGGGACGAGGAATGAGCAGTTCTTC	CAISEPGQGTRNEQFF
NA	TRBV4-2	NA	TRBJ1-4	14	TGTGCCAGCAGCCAAGAACAGGACAATGAAAAACTGTTTTTT	CASSQEQDNEKLFF
NA	TRBV6-5	NA	TRBJ2-7	14	TGTGCCAGCACCCCTCGAGGCGGACTCTACGAGCAGTACTTC	CASTPRGGLYEQYF
NA	TRBV10-3	TRBD1	TRBJ1-1	15	TGTGCCATCAGTGAGGACAGGGGAGGTAACACTGAAGCTTTCTTT	CAISEDRGGNTEAFF
NA	TRBV29-1	NA	TRBJ1-3	13	TGCAGCGGGGTTGGGCAGGCTGGAAACACCATATATTTT	CSGVGQAGNTIYF
few	TRBV4-1	TRBD1	TRBJ1-1	16	TGCGCCAGCAGCCAAGACGGGACAGGGGGGGACACTGAAGCTTTCTTT	CASSQDGTGGDTEAFF
NA	TRBV5-4	NA	TRBJ1-4	15	TGTGCCAGCAGCTTCCAAGCTGGGTCCAATGAAAAACTGTTTTTT	CASSFQAGSNEKLFF
NA	TRBV19	TRBD1	TRBJ1-5	14	TGTGCCAGTAGTCCCGGGACAGGGGCTCAGCCCCAGCATTTT	CASSPGTGAQPQHF
NA	TRBV7-2	NA	TRBJ1-1	13	TGTGCCAGCAGCTTAGCCAGGGCCACTGAAGCTTTCTTT	CASSLARATEAFF
NA	TRBV30	NA	TRBJ2-7	13	TGTGCCTCCGCCTTGACGGCTCCCTACGAGCAGTACTTC	CASALTAPYEQYF
few	TRBV27	NA	TRBJ1-3	16	TGTGCCAGCAGTCCCTTGGGGACGGCTACTGGAAACACCATATATTTT	CASSPLGTATGNTIYF
NA	TRBV2	NA	TRBJ1-5	12	TGTGCCAGCAGTGAAGAGGGTCAGCCCCAGCATTTT	CASSEEGQPQHF
NA	TRBV3-1/TRBV3-2	NA	TRBJ1-1	12	TGTGCCAGCAGCCTGGCAGGGAATGAAGCTTTCTTT	CASSLAGNEAFF
hyperexpanded	TRBV9	NA	TRBJ2-2	15	TGTGCCAGCAGCGGTGTAGTGGGACCCCGGGGGGAGCTGTTTTTT	CASSGVVGPRGELFF
NA	TRBV19	TRBD1	TRBJ1-2	15	TGTGCCATAGAGAATCGTCCCGGGACAGGGTTTGGCTACACCTTC	CAIENRPGTGFGYTF
NA	TRBV23-1	NA	TRBJ2-7	15	TGCGCCAGCAGTCCCGGCCCAAAACTCAACTACGAGCAGTACTTC	CASSPGPKLNYEQYF
NA	TRBV19	TRBD1	TRBJ1-5	16	TGTGCCAGTAGCATACAGGGGGCGCAAGGCAATCAGCCCCAGCATTTT	CASSIQGAQGNQPQHF
NA	TRBV6-5	NA	TRBJ1-1	12	TGTGCCAGCAGTTCCGCGGACACTGAAGCTTTCTTT	CASSSADTEAFF
once	TRBV7-2	TRBD1	TRBJ2-7	15	TGTGCCAGCAGCTTAGCAGGACAGGGTAGGAACGAGCAGTACTTC	CASSLAGQGRNEQYF
once	TRBV4-3	TRBD1	TRBJ2-6	19	TGCGCCAGCAGCCAATTTGGACAGGGAACAGCATCTGGGGCCAACGTCCTGACTTTC	CASSQFGQGTASGANVLTF
NA	TRBV6-1	NA	TRBJ2-3	11	TGTGCCAGCAGTGAATCAGATACGCAGTATTTT	CASSESDTQYF
NA	TRBV6-5	NA	TRBJ1-1	15	TGTGCCAGCACTATTTCCCAGGGTCTGAACACTGAAGCTTTCTTT	CASTISQGLNTEAFF
NA	TRBV6-5	NA	TRBJ1-1	11	TGTGCCGGCTACAGGGACACTGAAGCTTTCTTT	CAGYRDTEAFF
once	TRBV6-5	TRBD1	TRBJ1-2	14	TGTGCCAGCAGCCTGGGACAGGGGCGCAGTGGCTACACCTTC	CASSLGQGRSGYTF
NA	TRBV15	NA	TRBJ1-1	14	TGTGCCACCAGCAGAGATTTAAAACCCACTGAAGCTTTCTTT	CATSRDLKPTEAFF
NA	TRBV7-8	TRBD1	TRBJ1-2	15	TGTGCCAGCAGCCCGACCAGGGGGCTTAGCTATGGCTACACCTTC	CASSPTRGLSYGYTF